These 24 T cell receptor beta chains share one sample of origin, sequenced in a study of cytomegalovirus exposure and HLA in healthy donors. The PCR employed 60 Vbeta primers together with 13 Jbeta primers. Profiled with immunoSEQ multiplex PCR; TCRdb holds only in-frame clones, not every one. This table holds 65,000 to 95,000 clones. The sequenced sample consisted of PBMCs. The receptors were sampled from a woman aged 55-70 years in good health and CMV-seronegative.

The chain has TRBV10-1 and TRBJ1-5; 7 bases are a match to TRBD1. CDR3 length: 13 residues. V gave up 5 bases and J gave up 5 bases; unmatched junction bases: 3. Germline CDR1 reads WNHNN; CDR2 reads SYGVQD (reference sequence). The CDR3 bases are TGCGCCAGCAGTTCTGACAGGGATCAGCCCCAGCATTTT. Translating it yields CASSSDRDQPQHF.

DNA of the CDR3: TGTGCCAGCAGCCAAGAGGGGACAGGAAGTTTTGGGGCCAACGTCCTGACTTTC. Translation: CASSQEGTGSFGANVLTF. The rearrangement joins TRBV4-2 to TRBJ2-6; 8 bases map to TRBD1. V dropped 0 bases and J dropped 3; count of bases not matched to a gene: 7. The CDR3 runs 18 residues. The germline V gene encodes CDR1 LGHNA and CDR2 YNFKEQ.

V is TRBV27 and J is TRBJ2-3; D possibly corresponds to TRBD2 (5 bases). CDR3 length equals 15 residues. The V end lost 7 bases, the J end lost 1 base, and 15 bases lay between the germline ends. Germline lookup yields CDR1 MNHEY and CDR2 SMNVEV (reference sequence). The CDR3 DNA sequence: TGTGCCAGCACCCCCGGGGTCCGTGGCACAGATACGCAGTATTTT. Protein sequence: CASTPGVRGTDTQYF.

The chain carries TRBV2 and TRBJ1-5, with 8 bases aligning to TRBD1. Germline CDR1 reads SNHLY; CDR2 reads FYNNEI. J was trimmed by 2 bases and V by 6 bases; bases with no gene match: 6. The CDR3 consists of 15 residues. The CDR3 loop is CASSAGGQGNQPQHF. For the CDR3, the DNA is TGTGCCAGCAGCGCCGGGGGACAGGGCAATCAGCCCCAGCATTTT.

The chain joins TRBV14 to TRBJ2-7; D unclear. The CDR3 covers 15 residues. Germline values: CDR1 SGHDN, CDR2 FVKESK. V lost 6 bases to trimming and J lost 0 bases, with 15 bases between them. CDR3 residues: CASSFRSESSYEQYF. CDR3 DNA: TGTGCCAGCAGTTTCCGGTCGGAGAGCTCCTACGAGCAGTACTTC.

The chain links TRBV6-4 to TRBJ2-3; 7 bases line up with TRBD2. The trim removed 5 bases at V and 11 bases at J, leaving 10 bases unmatched. This CDR3 has 13 residues. Germline V CDR1 and CDR2: MRHNA, SNTAGT. CDR3 sequence (DNA): TGTGCCAGCAGTATATCCTGGGGGGGTGAGCAGTATTTT. This sequence encodes CASSISWGGEQYF.

The V gene is TRBV6-5, the J gene TRBJ1-1; D is perhaps TRBD1 (5 bases). Trimming shortened V by 0 bases and J by 8 bases, and 13 bases separated the two germline ends. This CDR3 has 14 residues. CDR1 and CDR2 from the germline V gene are MNHEY and SVGAGI. The CDR3 sequence is CASSYSAEGSEAFF. DNA of the CDR3: TGTGCCAGCAGTTACTCCGCGGAGGGGTCGGAAGCTTTCTTT.

DNA of the CDR3: TGTGCCAGCAGACATCCTAGGGGGTACAATGAGCAGTTCTTC. Its protein product is CASRHPRGYNEQFF. This rearrangement joins TRBV13 to TRBJ2-1; tentative D call: TRBD1 (6 bases). The CDR3 spans 14 residues. The ends were cut back, 6 bases at V and 4 bases at J, with 13 bases in the middle. CDR1 is PRHDT, CDR2 FYEKMQ, per germline (reference sequence).

This rearrangement joins TRBV10-3 to TRBJ2-1; TRBD1 matches 11 bases. The CDR3 runs to 15 residues. J lost 7 bases, V lost 10 bases, and 12 bases had no gene match. Germline V CDR1 and CDR2: ENHRY, SYGVKD. CDR3 amino acids: CATINGGQGGNEQFF. The CDR3 DNA sequence: TGTGCCACCATCAACGGGGGACAGGGGGGGAATGAGCAGTTCTTC.

Notes on this clone: The sample holds other DNA sequences that translate to the same CDR3. The J gene is TRBJ2-1, the V gene TRBV6-6; TRBD1 matches at 8 bases. After removal of 4 bases from V and 2 bases from J, the junction contained 1 base not matched to a gene. Germline CDR1 is MNHNY and CDR2 is SVGAGI (reference sequence). There are 14 residues in the CDR3. Here the CDR3 DNA reads TGTGCCAGCAGTTCACAGGGGGCCTACAATGAGCAGTTCTTC. Its protein product is CASSSQGAYNEQFF.

This chain links TRBV5-1 with TRBJ2-1, with 8 bases that match TRBD2. The CDR3 consists of 15 residues. In germline, CDR1 is SGHRS, CDR2 YFSETQ. With V trimmed by 2 bases and J by 7 bases, 8 bases remained unmatched. CDR3 in DNA: TGCGCCAGCAGCTTAACCGGGACTAGAACAAATGAGCAGTTCTTC. Amino acid sequence: CASSLTGTRTNEQFF.

The chain uses TRBV10-1 and TRBJ2-7; D is possibly TRBD2 (6 bases). The V end lost 3 bases, the J end lost 1 base, and 10 bases lay between the germline ends. This CDR3 region has 14 residues. CDR1 WNHNN and CDR2 SYGVQD come from the germline V gene (reference sequence). CDR3 DNA: TGCGCCAGCAGTGATTCGGACTATTCCTACGAGCAGTACTTC. Amino acid sequence: CASSDSDYSYEQYF.

The CDR3 sequence is CAISGSTSGRDEETQYF. The CDR3 DNA reads as TGTGCCATCAGTGGGTCGACTAGCGGGAGGGACGAGGAGACCCAGTACTTC. This rearrangement joins TRBV10-3 to TRBJ2-5; 14 bases are shared with TRBD2. Per the germline V gene, CDR1 is ENHRY and CDR2 is SYGVKD. The V segment lost 4 bases and the J segment 5 bases; nucleotides outside the gene matches: 9. The CDR3 totals 17 residues.

The rearrangement joins TRBV7-9 to TRBJ2-7; D is perhaps TRBD1 (5 bases). Germline CDR1 reads SEHNR; CDR2 reads FQNEAQ (reference sequence). The CDR3 covers 13 residues. Trimming shortened V by 4 bases and J by 3 bases, and 10 bases separated the two germline ends. The CDR3 reads CASSYTGDYEQYF. DNA for the CDR3: TGTGCCAGCAGCTACACAGGAGACTACGAGCAGTACTTC.

The chain combines TRBV7-3 with TRBJ2-3, with 8 bases identical to TRBD1. Germline assignment: CDR1 SGHTA and CDR2 FQGTGA. J was trimmed by 3 bases and V by 5 bases; bases with no gene match: 7. CDR3 length equals 15 residues. CDR3 loop: CASSRTGQGTDTQYF. CDR3 coding DNA: TGTGCCAGCAGCCGAACAGGACAGGGTACAGATACGCAGTATTTT.

This sequence joins TRBV2 and TRBJ2-2; TRBD1 matches at 9 bases. From germline, CDR1 is SNHLY and CDR2 FYNNEI. V lost 6 bases to trimming and J lost 1 base; unmatched junction nucleotides: 0. This CDR3 is 14 amino acids long. The CDR3 bases are TGTGCCAGCAGGGGACAGGGGAACACCGGGGAGCTGTTTTTT. This gives the protein CASRGQGNTGELFF.

The chain links TRBV12-1 to TRBJ2-4; no check of the table's D call, TRBD2, against the DNA was made. TRBV12-1 is designated a pseudogene. The CDR3 runs 22 residues. As DNA, the CDR3 is TGTGCCAGCAGCTTTAGGTGGGCCGTGACTAGCGGGAGTGGGGAGGCCAAAAACATTCAGTACTTC. Translated: CASSFRWAVTSGSGEAKNIQYF.

This chain joins TRBV10-1 and TRBJ1-1; a possible D gene is TRBD1 (5 bases). Trimming took 8 bases from V and 1 from J, leaving 11 bases between them. Germline CDR1 and CDR2: WNHNN and SYGVQD (reference sequence). This CDR3 comprises 13 residues. The CDR3 spells CASAGTGNTEAFF. The CDR3 DNA is TGCGCCAGCGCGGGGACGGGGAACACTGAAGCTTTCTTT.

V gene TRBV18 combines with J gene TRBJ1-1; tentative D call: TRBD1 (6 bases). The germline V gene encodes CDR1 KGHSH and CDR2 LQKENI. This CDR3 contains 14 residues. Trimming took off 5 bases at V and 7 bases at J, with 17 bases between the two ends. CDR3 sequence (DNA): TGTGCCAGCTCAGAAAGACAGGCTGCCCATGAAGCTTTCTTT. Residues: CASSERQAAHEAFF. The full variable domain, with the rest looked up from reference TRBV18 and TRBJ1-1, is NAGVMQNPRHLVRRRGQEARLRCSPMKGHSHVYWYRQLPEEGLKFMVYLQKENIIDESGMPKERFSAEFPKEGPSILRIQQVVRGDSAAYFCASSERQAAHEAFFGQGTRLTVV.

This chain uses TRBV9 with TRBJ2-7; TRBD2 agrees at 10 bases. The junction had 2 bases not matched to a gene; V was cut back by 3 bases and J by 2 bases. Looked up from germline, CDR1 is SGDLS and CDR2 is YYNGEE. CDR3 length: 14 residues. As DNA, the CDR3 is TGTGCCAGCAGCGCGGGACTAGCGCCCTACGAGCAGTACTTC. Translating gives CASSAGLAPYEQYF.

The rearrangement uses TRBV4-3 and TRBJ2-1, with 8 bases that match TRBD1. The CDR3 consists of 16 residues. V lost 0 bases and J lost 4; bases outside the gene matches: 5. The germline V gene encodes CDR1 LGHNA and CDR2 YSLEER. The CDR3 bases are TGCGCCAGCAGCCAAGACAGGGGGCTTGGTTACAATGAGCAGTTCTTC. It encodes CASSQDRGLGYNEQFF.

The genes are TRBV9 and TRBJ2-5; 7 nucleotides match TRBD1. The DNA end lines up better with TRBJ2-7; the J call may be wrong. Germline assignment: CDR1 SGDLS and CDR2 YYNGEE. This CDR3 comprises 14 residues. The CDR3 loop is CASSPHRGPYEQYF. Here the CDR3 DNA reads TGTGCCAGCAGCCCCCACAGGGGACCCTACGAGCAGTACTTC.

The chain is built from TRBV6-5 and TRBJ2-5, with 7 bases aligning to TRBD1. TRBJ2-7 matches the DNA end more closely, so the J call is doubtful. CDR3 length equals 16 residues. CDR1 MNHEY and CDR2 SVGAGI come from the germline V gene. CDR3 region: CASSYRTGQSSYEQYF. DNA for the CDR3: TGTGCCAGCAGTTACCGGACAGGACAGAGCTCCTACGAGCAGTACTTC.

The chain is built from TRBV18 and TRBJ1-2, with D unresolved. The V end was cut by 4 bases, the J end by 6 bases, with 12 bases between. The CDR3 length is 13 residues. The germline V gene encodes CDR1 KGHSH and CDR2 LQKENI. Written as DNA, the CDR3 is TGTGCCAGCTCACTGGGCCCTGAAGATGGCTACACCTTC. This sequence encodes CASSLGPEDGYTF.